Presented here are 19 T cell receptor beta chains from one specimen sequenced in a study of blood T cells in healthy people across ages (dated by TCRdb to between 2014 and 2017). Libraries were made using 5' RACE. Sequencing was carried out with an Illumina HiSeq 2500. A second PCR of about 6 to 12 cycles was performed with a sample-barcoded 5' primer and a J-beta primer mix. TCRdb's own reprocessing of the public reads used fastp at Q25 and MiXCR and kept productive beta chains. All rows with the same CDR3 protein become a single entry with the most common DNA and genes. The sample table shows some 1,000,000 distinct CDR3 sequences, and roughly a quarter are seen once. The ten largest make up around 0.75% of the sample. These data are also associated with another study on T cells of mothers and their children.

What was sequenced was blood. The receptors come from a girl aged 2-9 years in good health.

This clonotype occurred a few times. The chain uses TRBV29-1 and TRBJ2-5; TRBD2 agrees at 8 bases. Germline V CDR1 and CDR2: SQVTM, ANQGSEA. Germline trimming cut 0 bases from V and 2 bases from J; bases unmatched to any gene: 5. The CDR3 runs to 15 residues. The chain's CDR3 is CSVEDWREEQETQYF. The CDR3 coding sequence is TGCAGCGTTGAAGATTGGCGGGAGGAACAAGAGACCCAGTACTTC.

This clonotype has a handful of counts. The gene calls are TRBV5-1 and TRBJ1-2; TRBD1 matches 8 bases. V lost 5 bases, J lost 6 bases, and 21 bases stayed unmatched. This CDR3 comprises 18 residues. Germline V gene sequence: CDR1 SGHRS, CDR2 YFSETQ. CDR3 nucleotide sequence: TGCGCCAGCAGACGGTACCAGGGGGCGTTGCAGAAATTTGATGGCTACACCTTC. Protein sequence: CASRRYQGALQKFDGYTF.

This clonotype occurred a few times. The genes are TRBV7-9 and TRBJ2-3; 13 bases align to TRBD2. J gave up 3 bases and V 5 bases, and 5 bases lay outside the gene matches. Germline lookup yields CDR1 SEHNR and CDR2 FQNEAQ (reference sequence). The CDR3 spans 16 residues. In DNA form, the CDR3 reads TGTGCCAGCAGCGCTGGGACTAGCGGGATAACAGATACGCAGTATTTT. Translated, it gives CASSAGTSGITDTQYF.

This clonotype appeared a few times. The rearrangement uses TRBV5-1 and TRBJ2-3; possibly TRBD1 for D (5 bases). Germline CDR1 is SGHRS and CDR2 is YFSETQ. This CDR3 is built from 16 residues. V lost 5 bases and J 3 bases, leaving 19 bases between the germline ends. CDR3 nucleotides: TGCGCCAGCAGGCCCCTGAACCAGGGTTCAACAGATACGCAGTATTTT. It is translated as CASRPLNQGSTDTQYF. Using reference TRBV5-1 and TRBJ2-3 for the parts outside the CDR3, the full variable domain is KAGVTQTPRYLIKTRGQQVTLSCSPISGHRSVSWYQQTPGQGLQFLFEYFSETQRNKGNFPGRFSGRQFSNSRSEMNVSTLELGDSALYLCASRPLNQGSTDTQYFGPGTRLTVL.

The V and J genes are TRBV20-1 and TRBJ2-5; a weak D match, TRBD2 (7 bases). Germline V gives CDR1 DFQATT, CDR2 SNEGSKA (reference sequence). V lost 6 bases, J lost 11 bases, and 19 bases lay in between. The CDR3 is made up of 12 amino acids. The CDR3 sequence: CSAPSQGREQYF. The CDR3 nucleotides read TGCAGTGCCCCTTCGCAGGGGAGGGAGCAGTACTTC.

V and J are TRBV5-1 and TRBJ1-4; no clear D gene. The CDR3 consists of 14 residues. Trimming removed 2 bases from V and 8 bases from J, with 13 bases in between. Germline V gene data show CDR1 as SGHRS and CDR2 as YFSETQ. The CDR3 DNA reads TGCGCCAGCAGCTTAGGAGATACCGGGGAAAAACTGTTTTTT. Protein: CASSLGDTGEKLFF.

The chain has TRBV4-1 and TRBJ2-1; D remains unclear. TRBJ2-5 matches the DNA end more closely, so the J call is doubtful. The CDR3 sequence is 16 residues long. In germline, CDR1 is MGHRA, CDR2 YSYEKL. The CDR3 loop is CASSQLGKLGAETQYF. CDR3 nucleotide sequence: TGCGCCAGCAGCCAATTGGGGAAATTGGGTGCCGAGACCCAGTACTTC.

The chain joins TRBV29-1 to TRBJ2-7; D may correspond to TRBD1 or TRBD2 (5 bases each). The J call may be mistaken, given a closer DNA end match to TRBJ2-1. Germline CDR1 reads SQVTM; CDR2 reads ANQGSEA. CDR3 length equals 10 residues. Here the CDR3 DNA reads TGCAGCGTGACCGGGACTGAGCAGTTCTTC. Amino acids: CSVTGTEQFF.

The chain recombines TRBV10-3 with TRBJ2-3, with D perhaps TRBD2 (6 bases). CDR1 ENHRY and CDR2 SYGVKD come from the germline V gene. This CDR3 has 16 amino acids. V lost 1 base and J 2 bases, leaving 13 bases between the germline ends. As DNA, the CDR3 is TGTGCCATCAGTGAGTTGGCGGGGAGACCCACAGATACGCAGTATTTT. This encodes CAISELAGRPTDTQYF.

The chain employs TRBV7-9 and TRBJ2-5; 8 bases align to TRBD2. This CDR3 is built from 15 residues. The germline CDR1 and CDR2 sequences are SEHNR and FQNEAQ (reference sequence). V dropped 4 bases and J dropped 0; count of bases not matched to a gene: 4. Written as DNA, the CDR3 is TGTGCCAGCAGCTCGACTAGCGAGGACCAAGAGACCCAGTACTTC. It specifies CASSSTSEDQETQYF.

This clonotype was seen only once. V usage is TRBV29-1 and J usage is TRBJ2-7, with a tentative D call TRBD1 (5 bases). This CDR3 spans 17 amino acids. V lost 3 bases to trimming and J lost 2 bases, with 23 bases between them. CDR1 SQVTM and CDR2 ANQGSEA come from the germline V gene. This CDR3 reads CSVELEDGATMPYEQYF. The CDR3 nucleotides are TGCAGCGTTGAGTTAGAGGATGGGGCTACCATGCCCTACGAGCAGTACTTC.

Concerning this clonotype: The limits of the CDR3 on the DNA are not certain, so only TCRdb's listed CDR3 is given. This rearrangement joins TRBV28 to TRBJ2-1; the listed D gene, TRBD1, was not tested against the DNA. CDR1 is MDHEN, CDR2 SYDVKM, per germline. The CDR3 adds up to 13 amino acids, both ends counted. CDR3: CASSSSTGSEQFF.

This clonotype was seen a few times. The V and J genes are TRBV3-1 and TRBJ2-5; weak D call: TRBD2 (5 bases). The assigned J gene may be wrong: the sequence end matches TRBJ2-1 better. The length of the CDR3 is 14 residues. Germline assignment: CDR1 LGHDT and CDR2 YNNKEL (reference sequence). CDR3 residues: CASSQWASNDEQFF. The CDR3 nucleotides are TGTGCCAGCAGCCAATGGGCTAGCAACGATGAGCAGTTCTTC.

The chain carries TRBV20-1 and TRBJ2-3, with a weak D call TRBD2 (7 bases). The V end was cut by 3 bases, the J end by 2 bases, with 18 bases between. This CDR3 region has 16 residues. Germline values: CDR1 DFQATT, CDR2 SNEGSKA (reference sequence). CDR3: CSARGGRLLITDTQYF. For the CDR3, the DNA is TGCAGTGCTAGGGGGGGGCGACTTCTAATCACAGATACGCAGTATTTT.

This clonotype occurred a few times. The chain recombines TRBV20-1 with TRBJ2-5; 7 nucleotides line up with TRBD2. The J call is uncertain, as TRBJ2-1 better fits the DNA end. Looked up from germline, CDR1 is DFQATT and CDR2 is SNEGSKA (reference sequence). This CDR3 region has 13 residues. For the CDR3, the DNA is TGCAGTGCTTGGGAGGGGTCCCCTCGTGAGCAGTTCTTC. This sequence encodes CSAWEGSPREQFF.

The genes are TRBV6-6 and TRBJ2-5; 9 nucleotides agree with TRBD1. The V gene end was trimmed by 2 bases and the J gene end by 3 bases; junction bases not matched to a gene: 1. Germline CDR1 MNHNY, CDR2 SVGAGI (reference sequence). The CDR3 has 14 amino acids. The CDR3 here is CASSYDRGEETQYF. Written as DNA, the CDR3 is TGTGCCAGCAGTTACGACAGGGGGGAAGAGACCCAGTACTTC.

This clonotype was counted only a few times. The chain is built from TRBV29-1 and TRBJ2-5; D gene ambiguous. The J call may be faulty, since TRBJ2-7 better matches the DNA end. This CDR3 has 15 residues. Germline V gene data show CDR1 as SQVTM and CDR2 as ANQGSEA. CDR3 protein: CSIPVGPPHPYEQYF. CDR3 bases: TGCAGCATCCCTGTCGGGCCACCACATCCCTACGAGCAGTACTTC.

Written as DNA, the CDR3 is TGTGCCAGCAGTGAACGGGCACCCTTAAACTATGGCTACACCTTC. It encodes CASSERAPLNYGYTF. This chain joins TRBV2 and TRBJ1-2; D gene uncertain. This CDR3 is 15 amino acids long. Trimming left V 2 bases short and J 2 bases short, with 12 bases between. Looked up from germline, CDR1 is SNHLY and CDR2 is FYNNEI. Drawing the rest from reference TRBV2 and TRBJ1-2, the complete variable domain is EPEVTQTPSHQVTQMGQEVILRCVPISNHLYFYWYRQILGQKVEFLVSFYNNEISEKSEIFDDQFSVERPDGSNFTLKIRSTKLEDSAMYFCASSERAPLNYGYTFGSGTRLTVV.

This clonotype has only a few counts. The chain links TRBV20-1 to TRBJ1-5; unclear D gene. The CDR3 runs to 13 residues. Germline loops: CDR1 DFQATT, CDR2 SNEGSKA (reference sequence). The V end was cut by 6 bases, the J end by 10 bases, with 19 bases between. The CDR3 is CSAKGGFLRPQHF. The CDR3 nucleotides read TGCAGTGCAAAGGGAGGATTTCTTCGACCCCAGCATTTT.